The source of this T cell receptor (beta chain) is a study of blood T cell repertoires in COVID-19. Study context: From the United States, Italy and Spain came samples of acute and convalescent COVID-19.

CDR3 length: 14 amino acids. CDR1 and CDR2 (germline): SGHTA, FQGNSA. Trimming took 5 bases from V and 4 from J; bases not matched to a gene: 7. Clones were sequenced by immunoSEQ multiplex PCR, and TCRdb holds only the in-frame ones, with some missing. The sample lists about 470,000 clones; about nine tenths were seen once. Sequencing was performed on PBMCs or T cells enriched from blood (not recorded which). The V gene is TRBV7-2, the J gene TRBJ1-2, with TRBD1 matching over 7 bases. This clonotype originated in a woman younger than 35 who had recovered from COVID-19. The CDR3 protein is CASSMTGYAYGYTF. The DNA for the CDR3 is TGTGCCAGCAGCATGACAGGGTACGCCTATGGCTACACCTTC.